A selection of T cell receptor beta chains follows, all from one sample in a study of response to subunit inactivated influenza vaccine. TCRdb itself ran the RT-PCR reads through MiXCR, one entry per CDR3 protein. There are around 710,000 distinct CDR3 sequences in the sample; around 13% occur only once, and approximately 6.5% lies in the top ten. The starting material was PBMCs from blood, obtained roughly 15 days before vaccination. The receptors originated from a man aged 45-65 years who received an inactivated influenza vaccine. CDR3s include the opening cysteine and the closing phenylalanine or tryptophan. The D gene is left open where the match is weak. Some rows mark clone size as missing; the rest say once, few, many or name a class of expanded clone.

V: TRBV5-1; size: few; D: .; J: TRBJ2-2; DNA: TGCGCCAGCAGCTTGTCGGACACCGGGGAGCTGTTTTTT; CDR3: CASSLSDTGELFF
V: TRBV19; size: .; D: TRBD2; J: TRBJ2-1; DNA: TGTGCCAGTAGGGAGACGGGGGGGCTGCCCAATGAGCAGTTCTTC; CDR3: CASRETGGLPNEQFF
V: TRBV18; size: .; D: .; J: TRBJ2-2; DNA: TGTGCCAGCTCACCCCGGGCCAACAGCGGGGAGCTGTTTTTT; CDR3: CASSPRANSGELFF
V: TRBV19; size: once; D: .; J: TRBJ2-1; DNA: TGTGCCAGTGGGATTGAGCAGTTCTTC; CDR3: CASGIEQFF
V: TRBV6-2/TRBV6-3; size: few; D: TRBD2; J: TRBJ2-3; DNA: TGTGCCAGCAGTTCGGGACTAGCGGGGGTTAGGGGGACAGATACGCAGTATTTT; CDR3: CASSSGLAGVRGTDTQYF
V: TRBV6-2/TRBV6-3; size: many; D: .; J: TRBJ2-2; DNA: TGTGCCAGCAGTATAGACCCCACCGGGGAGCTGTTTTTT; CDR3: CASSIDPTGELFF
V: TRBV28; size: few; D: TRBD2; J: TRBJ2-3; DNA: TGTGCCAGCAGTTCCAAGACTAGCGGGACAGATACGCAGTATTTT; CDR3: CASSSKTSGTDTQYF
V: TRBV7-9; size: few; D: .; J: TRBJ1-2; DNA: TGTGCCAGCAGCTTATATCAGAGTAACTATGGCTACACCTTC; CDR3: CASSLYQSNYGYTF
V: TRBV11-2; size: many; D: TRBD2; J: TRBJ2-2; DNA: TGTGCCAGCAGCTTCGGGGGGATCACCGGGGAGCTGTTTTTT; CDR3: CASSFGGITGELFF
V: TRBV20-1; size: few; D: TRBD2; J: TRBJ2-1; DNA: TGCAGTGCTAGAGAGGGTAGCGGGAAAAATGAGCAGTTCTTC; CDR3: CSAREGSGKNEQFF
V: TRBV20-1; size: few; D: .; J: TRBJ2-7; DNA: TGCAGTGCTAGGGTCGCGGGGGCCCGTGGCGAGCAGTACTTC; CDR3: CSARVAGARGEQYF
V: TRBV4-1; size: few; D: .; J: TRBJ2-3; DNA: TGCGCCAGCAGCCAAGAAGGCGTTCGGGGGAATTACATAGATACGCAGTATTTT; CDR3: CASSQEGVRGNYIDTQYF
V: TRBV20-1; size: few; D: TRBD2; J: TRBJ2-1; DNA: TGCAGTGCTAGCCTACTAGCGGATGCCTACAATGAGCAGTTCTTC; CDR3: CSASLLADAYNEQFF
V: TRBV6-2/TRBV6-3; size: few; D: TRBD1; J: TRBJ1-1; DNA: TGTGCCAGCAGCCTCCTCGGGACAGGGCGGGCTGAAGCTTTCTTT; CDR3: CASSLLGTGRAEAFF
V: TRBV29-1; size: few; D: TRBD1; J: TRBJ1-1; DNA: TGCAGCGCGACAGGGGGATACACTGAAGCTTTCTTT; CDR3: CSATGGYTEAFF
V: TRBV5-1; size: few; D: TRBD2; J: TRBJ2-5; DNA: TGCGCCAGCAGCTTGGGGACTAGCGGTTCTTCGACCCAGTACTTC; CDR3: CASSLGTSGSSTQYF
V: TRBV28; size: few; D: .; J: TRBJ1-1; DNA: TGTGCCTCCCATGTCCCGAACACTGAAGCTTTCTTT; CDR3: CASHVPNTEAFF
V: TRBV15; size: .; D: TRBD2; J: TRBJ2-1; DNA: TGTGCCACCAGCAGAGGACTAGCTTACAATGAGCAGTTCTTC; CDR3: CATSRGLAYNEQFF
V: TRBV27; size: many; D: .; J: TRBJ2-5; DNA: TGTGCCAGCAGTTGGGGGGAGCAGGAGACCCAGTACTTC; CDR3: CASSWGEQETQYF
V: TRBV7-9; size: .; D: .; J: TRBJ2-5; DNA: TGTGCCAGCGGCCTGGGCATCCTCGGCTCCCAGTACTTC; CDR3: CASGLGILGSQYF
V: TRBV6-2/TRBV6-3; size: .; D: .; J: TRBJ1-2; DNA: TGTGCCAGCAGCTCACCGTCCTCCACCTCCGGGACACCTTATGGCTACACCTTC; CDR3: CASSSPSSTSGTPYGYTF
V: TRBV5-1; size: few; D: .; J: TRBJ2-1; DNA: TGCGCCAGCAGCTTATATGGCGGGGAGTCCTACAATGAGCAGTTCTTC; CDR3: CASSLYGGESYNEQFF
V: TRBV2; size: many; D: .; J: TRBJ2-2; DNA: TGTGCCAGCAGTGCAATGGTCACCGGGGAGCTGTTTTTT; CDR3: CASSAMVTGELFF
V: TRBV12-3/TRBV12-4; size: many; D: .; J: TRBJ2-7; DNA: TGTGCCAGCAGTCGCCCGGGGGAGCAGTACTTC; CDR3: CASSRPGEQYF
V: TRBV11-1; size: few; D: .; J: TRBJ2-1; DNA: TGTGCCAGCAGTTACCGACAGGCCCATTACAATGAGCAGTTCTTC; CDR3: CASSYRQAHYNEQFF
V: TRBV28; size: .; D: .; J: TRBJ2-1; DNA: TGTGCCAGCAGTTTCTCTAGCAACCCCTACAATGAGCAGTTCTTC; CDR3: CASSFSSNPYNEQFF
V: TRBV7-2; size: few; D: TRBD2; J: TRBJ2-5; DNA: TGTGCCAGCAGCCGAGATCGGGGGGAAGGGACCCAGTACTTC; CDR3: CASSRDRGEGTQYF
V: TRBV5-1; size: .; D: TRBD1; J: TRBJ1-2; DNA: TGCGCCAGCAGCATTGGCGGGGACAGGGGAGGCTATGGCTACACCTTC; CDR3: CASSIGGDRGGYGYTF
V: TRBV10-3; size: many; D: .; J: TRBJ2-2; DNA: TGTGCCATCACAGTAACAAACACCGGGGAGCTGTTTTTT; CDR3: CAITVTNTGELFF
V: TRBV5-6; size: .; D: TRBD1; J: TRBJ2-1; DNA: TGTGCCAGCAGCCCGAAACTAAGACAGGGGGCGATCAATGAGCAGTTCTTC; CDR3: CASSPKLRQGAINEQFF
V: TRBV20-1; size: few; D: TRBD2; J: TRBJ2-5; DNA: TGCAGTGCTAGAGTCCGACTAGCGGGTGAGACCCAGTACTTC; CDR3: CSARVRLAGETQYF
V: TRBV5-6; size: few; D: .; J: TRBJ1-3; DNA: TGTGCCAGCAGCTCGCGCGGGGCAGGGACTGGAAACACCATATATTTT; CDR3: CASSSRGAGTGNTIYF
V: TRBV5-5; size: few; D: .; J: TRBJ2-7; DNA: TGTGCCAGCAGCTCCGGGGACGGGGGCTACGAGCAGTACTTC; CDR3: CASSSGDGGYEQYF
V: TRBV30; size: few; D: .; J: TRBJ1-1; DNA: TGTGCCTGGAGTGTCTCCAACACTGAAGCTTTCTTT; CDR3: CAWSVSNTEAFF
V: TRBV27; size: few; D: .; J: TRBJ2-7; DNA: TGTGCCAGCAGTTCCACGGGAACTTTTAGTTACACCTACGAGCAGTACTTC; CDR3: CASSSTGTFSYTYEQYF
V: TRBV30; size: .; D: .; J: TRBJ2-7; DNA: TGTGCCTGGAAGGGCCCGGGGGTGGTTCTTCACTACGAGCAGTACTTC; CDR3: CAWKGPGVVLHYEQYF
V: TRBV20-1; size: many; D: .; J: TRBJ1-1; DNA: TGCAGTGCTAGGGACCGGACAGACCAAGCTTTCTTT; CDR3: CSARDRTDQAFF
V: TRBV10-3; size: .; D: .; J: TRBJ2-2; DNA: TGTGCCATCAGTGAGTCCCACACCGGGGAGCTGTTTTTT; CDR3: CAISESHTGELFF
V: TRBV3-1; size: many; D: .; J: TRBJ1-1; DNA: TGTGCCAGCAGCCAAGATGCGGGGGCCACTGAAGCTTTCTTT; CDR3: CASSQDAGATEAFF
V: TRBV3-1; size: .; D: TRBD1; J: TRBJ2-2; DNA: TGTGCCAGCTGTTTAGCGGCCGGGACAGGCGTGAACACCGGGGAGCTGTTTTTT; CDR3: CASCLAAGTGVNTGELFF
V: TRBV7-2; size: few; D: .; J: TRBJ2-7; DNA: TGTGCCAGCAGCCCCGAGGCTCTCGGTGAGCAGTACTTC; CDR3: CASSPEALGEQYF
V: TRBV5-6; size: .; D: TRBD1; J: TRBJ2-7; DNA: TGTGCCAGCAGCCCCCGGGACAGGGAACTTATCCCCTCCTACGAGCAGTACTTC; CDR3: CASSPRDRELIPSYEQYF
V: TRBV18; size: once; D: TRBD1; J: TRBJ1-1; DNA: TGTGCCAGCTCACCACCGGGTGCGCGCTTGGTTATCTGGACAGGCATCGTCTTT; CDR3: CASSPPGARLVIWTGIVF
V: TRBV20-1; size: .; D: .; J: TRBJ2-4; DNA: TGCAGTGCTAGGGATGGGGCGGCCGTGGAGGACATTCAGTACTTC; CDR3: CSARDGAAVEDIQYF
V: TRBV6-2/TRBV6-3; size: .; D: TRBD1; J: TRBJ2-2; DNA: TGTGCCAGCAGAGCATCCCTTCGGACAGGTTTTTATTTTGACACCGGGGAGCTGTTTTTT; CDR3: CASRASLRTGFYFDTGELFF